The next 23 T cell receptor beta chains were all read from a single sample in a study of identical twins (TCRdb year 2016). Receptor amplification or capture employed 5' RACE. TCRdb names Illumina HiSeq 2000 as the instrument used. The raw public data were reprocessed by TCRdb itself: fastp quality trimming at Q25, MiXCR clonotype calling, in-frame beta chains only. Rows merge per CDR3 protein into single entries with the most common DNA and genes. Within this sample are 1.5 million or so distinct CDR3 sequences, with around 33% of them counted one time only. The ten largest make up 0.25% to 0.3% of the sample. Sequencing was done on a sample of cord blood. The receptors come from a newborn girl in good health.

This clonotype was observed a handful of times. This chain joins TRBV27 and TRBJ2-5; perhaps TRBD1 as D (6 bases). With 6 bases removed from V and 3 bases from J, the gap between germline ends came to 17 bases. Germline assignment: CDR1 MNHEY and CDR2 SMNVEV (reference sequence). The CDR3 has 15 residues. The CDR3 DNA is TGTGCCAGCAGGCCCGCCGGGACAACCAAAGAGACCCAGTACTTC. Amino acids: CASRPAGTTKETQYF.

The rearrangement links TRBV7-2 to TRBJ2-7; D is unclear. V lost 2 bases, J lost 10 bases, and 15 bases lay in between. The CDR3 totals 13 residues. CDR1 is SGHTA and CDR2 is FQGNSA in the germline V gene. CDR3 loop: CASSLLRVEIQYF. For the CDR3, the DNA is TGTGCCAGCAGCTTATTAAGGGTAGAGATCCAGTACTTC.

This clonotype appeared many times. The chain employs TRBV20-1 and TRBJ2-1, with 12 bases aligning to TRBD2. From germline, CDR1 is DFQATT and CDR2 SNEGSKA (reference sequence). This CDR3 is built from 15 residues. V trimming: 2 bases; J trimming: 2 bases; junction bases outside the gene matches: 1. The CDR3 bases are TGCAGTGCTAGACTAGCGGGAGGGCCCTACAATGAGCAGTTCTTC. Protein: CSARLAGGPYNEQFF.

The gene calls are TRBV5-4 and TRBJ2-1; tentative D call: TRBD1 (6 bases). The CDR3 has 13 residues. V was pared by 5 bases and J by 5 bases, with 11 bases between. CDR1 is SGHNT and CDR2 is YYREEE in the germline V gene (reference sequence). The CDR3 region is CASSQRQDNEQFF. The CDR3 DNA reads TGTGCCAGCAGTCAACGACAGGACAATGAGCAGTTCTTC.

This clonotype has just a few counts. The genes are TRBV10-2 and TRBJ2-3; 7 bases fit TRBD2. The length of the CDR3 is 15 residues. Unmatched junction bases numbered 8, after V lost 8 bases and J lost 0 bases. CDR1 is WSHSY and CDR2 is SAAADI in the germline V gene. CDR3 sequence reads: CASRRVGGSTDTQYF. The CDR3 nucleotides read TGCGCCAGCCGCCGGGTCGGGGGGAGCACAGATACGCAGTATTTT.

This clonotype was seen only once. The junction departs from germline at one end; a sequencing error may be responsible. The chain combines TRBV5-1 with TRBJ2-1, with 14 bases matching TRBD2. Looked up from germline, CDR1 is SGHRS and CDR2 is YFSETQ. The CDR3 sequence is 16 residues long. The CDR3 coding sequence is TGCGCCAGCAGCTTGCTAGGGACTAGCGGGAGCAATGAGCGGTTCTTC. Protein sequence: CASSLLGTSGSNERFF.

V and J are TRBV28 and TRBJ2-7; 12 bases align to TRBD2. Trimming took 6 bases from V and 1 from J; bases not matched to a gene: 4. The CDR3 extends over 15 amino acids. CDR1 MDHEN and CDR2 SYDVKM come from the germline V gene. The CDR3 here is CASRPLAGGSYEQYF. CDR3 nucleotide sequence: TGTGCCAGCAGGCCCCTAGCGGGAGGGTCCTACGAGCAGTACTTC.

The rearrangement links TRBV24-1 to TRBJ2-7; 8 nucleotides agree with TRBD1. The V gene end was trimmed by 10 bases and the J gene end by 2 bases; junction bases not matched to a gene: 0. Germline values: CDR1 KGHDR, CDR2 SFDVKD. The CDR3 spans 11 residues. The CDR3 reads CATQGAYEQYF. In DNA form, the CDR3 reads TGTGCCACACAGGGGGCCTACGAGCAGTACTTC.

The chain joins TRBV14 to TRBJ2-6, with TRBD2 as a possible D gene (6 bases). CDR3 size: 17 residues. Germline V lookup: CDR1 SGHDN, CDR2 FVKESK. V was cut by 2 bases and J by 2 bases, with 13 bases left in between. The CDR3 protein is CASSQRLGTPGANVLTF. The CDR3 DNA reads as TGTGCCAGCAGCCAAAGGTTAGGGACTCCTGGGGCCAACGTCCTGACTTTC.

This chain joins TRBV20-1 and TRBJ2-1; 14 bases match TRBD2. V lost 5 bases, J lost 10 bases, and 7 bases stayed unmatched. This CDR3 comprises 14 residues. CDR1 and CDR2 (germline): DFQATT, SNEGSKA (reference sequence). CDR3 coding DNA: TGCAGTGCTTCCAGACTAGCGGGGGGGCGGGAGCAGTTCTTC. Its protein is CSASRLAGGREQFF.

This clonotype was recorded many times. V usage is TRBV27 and J usage is TRBJ2-3; no clear D gene. Trimming stripped 3 bases from V and 1 base from J, with 5 bases between. This CDR3 spans 13 amino acids. The germline V gene encodes CDR1 MNHEY and CDR2 SMNVEV (reference sequence). The chain's CDR3 is CASSLSGTDTQYF. The DNA for the CDR3 is TGTGCCAGCAGTTTGTCGGGCACAGATACGCAGTATTTT.

The chain carries TRBV11-2 and TRBJ2-7, with 9 bases matching TRBD2. Germline V gene lookup returns CDR1 SGHAT and CDR2 FQNNGV. V lost 2 bases, J lost 2 bases, and 13 bases stayed unmatched. CDR3 size: 18 residues. The CDR3 sequence is CASSLHVSGGPPPYEQYF. The DNA for the CDR3 is TGTGCCAGCAGCTTACATGTGAGCGGGGGGCCCCCTCCCTACGAGCAGTACTTC.

CDR3 amino acids: CASSSTGTLAKNIQYF. The CDR3 region has the DNA TGTGCCAGCAGCTCGACAGGGACCCTAGCCAAAAACATTCAGTACTTC. The chain recombines TRBV7-9 with TRBJ2-4, with 7 bases fitting TRBD1. Germline-derived CDR1 and CDR2 are SEHNR and FQNEAQ (reference sequence). The CDR3 covers 16 residues. The V and J ends lost 4 bases and 0 bases, in that order; junction bases with no gene match: 6. Filled out from reference TRBV7-9 and TRBJ2-4, the complete variable domain reads DTGVSQNPRHKITKRGQNVTFRCDPISEHNRLYWYRQTLGQGPEFLTYFQNEAQLEKSRLLSDRFSAERPKGSFSTLEIQRTEQGDSAMYLCASSSTGTLAKNIQYFGAGTRLSVL.

This clonotype was counted between two and nine times. The chain has TRBV4-2 and TRBJ2-3; the match to TRBD2 covers 9 bases. The J segment lost 6 bases and the V segment lost 1 base, leaving 8 bases of the junction unmatched. The CDR3 covers 16 residues. Germline loops: CDR1 LGHNA, CDR2 YNFKEQ. The CDR3 sequence is CASSQAAGGFRDTQYF. The CDR3 bases are TGTGCCAGCAGCCAAGCGGCGGGGGGGTTTCGGGATACGCAGTATTTT.

This clonotype was detected ten times or more. The genes are TRBV14 and TRBJ2-1; possible D gene TRBD2, 5 bases. CDR3 size: 12 residues. The germline V gene encodes CDR1 SGHDN and CDR2 FVKESK. Trimming shortened V by 1 base and J by 7 bases, and 5 bases separated the two germline ends. The CDR3 DNA follows: TGTGCCAGCAGCCAAGGGAGGAATGAGCAGTTCTTC. It specifies CASSQGRNEQFF.

This chain links TRBV20-1 with TRBJ2-7; TRBD2 might be the D (7 bases). V was trimmed by 0 bases and J by 2 bases, leaving 14 bases between them. The CDR3 has 15 amino acids. Germline V lookup: CDR1 DFQATT, CDR2 SNEGSKA (reference sequence). CDR3 bases: TGCAGTGCTAGAGATAGGGGGAGGGCCCCCTACGAGCAGTACTTC. Translation gives CSARDRGRAPYEQYF.

The gene calls are TRBV24-1 and TRBJ2-4, with D uncertain. The J call may be incorrect, as the DNA end agrees better with TRBJ2-7. CDR1 and CDR2 (germline): KGHDR, SFDVKD. The CDR3 extends over 13 amino acids. The CDR3 coding sequence is TGTGCCACCAGTGATCGAGAAGGCTACGAGCAGTACTTC. Translated: CATSDREGYEQYF.

This clonotype was counted between two and nine times. The genes are TRBV4-1 and TRBJ2-1; D is possibly TRBD2 (5 bases). CDR1 and CDR2 from the germline V gene are MGHRA and YSYEKL. Trimming removed 0 bases at V and 7 bases at J, with 13 bases between. This CDR3 is built from 15 residues. In DNA, the CDR3 is TGCGCCAGCAGCCAAGATTGGGCTAGCTGGAATGAGCAGTTCTTC. Protein product: CASSQDWASWNEQFF.

The chain joins TRBV20-1 to TRBJ2-5, with a possible D match to TRBD2 (5 bases). V lost 0 bases to trimming and J lost 2 bases, with 22 bases between them. CDR3 size: 18 residues. Germline values: CDR1 DFQATT, CDR2 SNEGSKA (reference sequence). The CDR3 reads CSARDPIWRKPRQETQYF. CDR3 coding DNA: TGCAGTGCTAGAGATCCCATCTGGAGGAAACCACGTCAAGAGACCCAGTACTTC.

This clonotype has more than one count but fewer than ten. V and J are TRBV29-1 and TRBJ2-7, with 7 bases matching TRBD1. CDR3 size: 15 residues. V lost 4 bases to trimming and J lost 0 bases; unmatched junction nucleotides: 9. Germline V CDR1 and CDR2: SQVTM, ANQGSEA. The CDR3 sequence: CSVGGSQGSSYEQYF. The CDR3 region has the DNA TGCAGCGTTGGGGGATCACAGGGGAGCTCCTACGAGCAGTACTTC.

The chain employs TRBV7-9 and TRBJ2-7; 9 nucleotides match TRBD2. The CDR3 covers 15 residues. Germline V lookup: CDR1 SEHNR, CDR2 FQNEAQ (reference sequence). Trimming at V came to 3 bases and at J to 3 bases, leaving 6 bases not matched to a gene. CDR3 in amino acids: CASSFVAGVLYEQYF. The CDR3 DNA is TGTGCCAGCAGCTTCGTAGCGGGAGTGCTCTACGAGCAGTACTTC.

The CDR3 nucleotides are TGCAGTGCCCGTACAGGGACCGGGGAGCTGTTTTTT. It translates to CSARTGTGELFF. This chain uses TRBV20-1 with TRBJ2-2; possible D gene TRBD1, 6 bases. Trimming cost V 6 bases and J 5 bases, with 10 bases left between them. The CDR3 has 12 residues. Germline CDR1 and CDR2: DFQATT and SNEGSKA (reference sequence).

The table lists this clonotype with a few counts. This chain joins TRBV15 and TRBJ2-3; D possibly corresponds to TRBD1 (5 bases). This CDR3 has 15 amino acids. V dropped 3 bases and J dropped 5 bases, with 15 bases sitting between them. Germline V lookup: CDR1 LNHNV, CDR2 YYDKDF (reference sequence). In DNA, the CDR3 is TGTGCCACCAGCAGCCCTAGGGGAATTAAAGATACGCAGTATTTT. It is translated as CATSSPRGIKDTQYF.